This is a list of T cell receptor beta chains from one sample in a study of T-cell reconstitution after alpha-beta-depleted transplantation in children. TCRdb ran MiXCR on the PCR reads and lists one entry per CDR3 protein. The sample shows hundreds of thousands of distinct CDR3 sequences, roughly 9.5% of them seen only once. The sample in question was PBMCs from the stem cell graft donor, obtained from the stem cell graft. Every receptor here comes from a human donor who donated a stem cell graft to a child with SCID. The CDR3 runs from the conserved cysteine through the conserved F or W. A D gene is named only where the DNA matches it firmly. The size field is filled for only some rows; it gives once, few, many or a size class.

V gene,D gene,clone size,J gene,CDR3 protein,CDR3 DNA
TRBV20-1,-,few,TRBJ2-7,CSARATTTTYEQYF,TGCAGTGCTAGAGCGACCACGACCACCTACGAGCAGTACTTC
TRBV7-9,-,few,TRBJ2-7,CASSSPPSRHISYEQYF,TGTGCCAGCAGCTCACCACCGTCGAGACACATATCCTACGAGCAGTACTTC
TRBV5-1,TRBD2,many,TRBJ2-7,CASSLALGLAGGDYEQYF,TGCGCCAGCAGCTTGGCCTTGGGACTAGCGGGGGGCGATTACGAGCAGTACTTC
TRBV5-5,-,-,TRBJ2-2,CASSLGGVTGELFF,TGTGCCAGCAGCTTGGGGGGGGTTACCGGGGAGCTGTTTTTT
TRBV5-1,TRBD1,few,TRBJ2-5,CASSYGTARLETQYF,TGCGCCAGCAGCTACGGGACAGCCCGTTTAGAGACCCAGTACTTC
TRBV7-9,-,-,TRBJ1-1,CASSVPGVGGKEAFF,TGTGCCAGCAGCGTCCCGGGGGTAGGAGGCAAAGAAGCTTTCTTT
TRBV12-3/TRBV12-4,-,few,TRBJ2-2,CASNNWNGDTGELFF,TGTGCCAGCAATAACTGGAACGGGGACACCGGGGAGCTGTTTTTT
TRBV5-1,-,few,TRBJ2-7,CASSPTGQLGYEQYF,TGCGCCAGCAGCCCCACGGGGCAGCTCGGCTACGAGCAGTACTTC
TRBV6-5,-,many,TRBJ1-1,CASVSRDTEAFF,TGTGCCAGCGTTTCGAGGGACACTGAAGCTTTCTTT
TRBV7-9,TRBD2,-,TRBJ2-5,CASSLAIRLAGQETQYF,TGTGCCAGCAGCTTAGCCATTCGACTAGCGGGGCAAGAGACCCAGTACTTC
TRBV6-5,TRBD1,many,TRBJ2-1,CASSYKDRVNDEQFF,TGTGCCAGCAGTTACAAGGACAGGGTGAACGATGAGCAGTTCTTC
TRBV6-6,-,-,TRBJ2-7,CASTGDPTYEQYF,TGTGCCAGCACGGGGGACCCAACGTACGAGCAGTACTTC
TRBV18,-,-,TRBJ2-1,CASSPLNGNEQFF,TGTGCCAGCTCACCACTTAACGGAAATGAGCAGTTCTTC
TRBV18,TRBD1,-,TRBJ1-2,CASSPDQQGNYGYTF,TGTGCCAGCTCACCGGACCAACAGGGGAACTATGGCTACACCTTC
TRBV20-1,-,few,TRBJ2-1,CSVLGGGINEQFF,TGCAGCGTACTAGGGGGGGGGATAAATGAGCAGTTCTTC
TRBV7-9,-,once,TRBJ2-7,CASTTTAGNEQYF,TGTGCCAGCACCACCACCGCTGGAAACGAGCAGTACTTC
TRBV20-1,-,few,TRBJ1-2,CSARDGGGYTF,TGCAGTGCTAGAGATGGAGGGGGCTACACCTTC
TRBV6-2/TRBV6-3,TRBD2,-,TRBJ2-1,CASDNFKTSGGAGEQFF,TGTGCCAGCGATAATTTTAAAACTAGCGGGGGGGCTGGAGAGCAGTTCTTC
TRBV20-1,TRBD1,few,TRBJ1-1,CSARDRDRDLMNTEAFF,TGCAGTGCTAGAGATCGGGACAGGGATTTGATGAACACTGAAGCTTTCTTT
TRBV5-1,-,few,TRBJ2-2,CASESGRGHTGELFF,TGCGCCAGCGAATCTGGGCGGGGACACACCGGGGAGCTGTTTTTT
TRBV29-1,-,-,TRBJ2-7,CSVLLRGDMSYEQYF,TGCAGCGTCCTGCTTCGGGGGGACATGTCATACGAGCAGTACTTC
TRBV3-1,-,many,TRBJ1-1,CASSQGADTEAFF,TGTGCCAGCAGCCAAGGGGCAGACACTGAAGCTTTCTTT
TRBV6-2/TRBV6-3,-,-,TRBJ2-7,CASTRGNEQYF,TGTGCCAGCACTCGCGGGAACGAGCAGTACTTC
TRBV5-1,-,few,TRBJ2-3,CASSFTGGAGDTQYF,TGCGCCAGCAGCTTCACGGGGGGCGCAGGGGATACGCAGTATTTT
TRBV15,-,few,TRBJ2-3,CATSKSRERASTDTQYF,TGTGCCACCAGCAAAAGCAGGGAAAGGGCTTCGACAGATACGCAGTATTTT
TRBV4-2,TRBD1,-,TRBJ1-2,CASSHGQDTLNNYGYTF,TGTGCCAGCAGCCATGGACAGGACACCCTTAATAACTATGGCTACACCTTC
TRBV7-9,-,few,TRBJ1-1,CASSLVAGTEAFF,TGTGCCAGCAGCTTAGTAGCAGGGACTGAAGCTTTCTTT
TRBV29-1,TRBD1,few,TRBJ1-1,CSVAGTGGESTEAFF,TGCAGCGTCGCCGGGACAGGGGGCGAGAGCACTGAAGCTTTCTTT
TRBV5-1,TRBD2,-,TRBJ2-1,CASSFPAGGLYNEQFF,TGCGCCAGCAGCTTCCCAGCGGGGGGGCTTTACAATGAGCAGTTCTTC
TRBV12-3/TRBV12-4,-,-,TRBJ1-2,CASTRIRGGYTF,TGTGCCAGCACCAGGATTCGCGGCGGCTACACCTTC
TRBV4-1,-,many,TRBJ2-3,CASSQSLSTDTQYF,TGCGCCAGCAGCCAGTCGCTCTCCACAGATACGCAGTATTTT
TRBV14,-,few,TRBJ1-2,CASSQVVRDGYTF,TGTGCCAGCAGCCAAGTCGTCAGGGATGGCTACACCTTC
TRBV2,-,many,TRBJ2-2,CASSEGWQNTGELFF,TGTGCCAGCAGTGAGGGGTGGCAGAACACCGGGGAGCTGTTTTTT
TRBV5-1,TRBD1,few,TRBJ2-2,CASSLATGDVRELFF,TGCGCCAGCAGCTTAGCGACAGGGGACGTCCGGGAGCTGTTTTTT
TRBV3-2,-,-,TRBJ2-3,CATTKLGTGTDTQYF,TGTGCCACCACCAAACTGGGGACAGGGACAGATACGCAGTATTTT
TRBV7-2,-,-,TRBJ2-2,CASSSQDQSNTGELFF,TGTGCCAGCAGCAGTCAGGACCAGTCGAACACCGGGGAGCTGTTTTTT
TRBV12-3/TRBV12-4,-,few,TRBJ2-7,CASSLRAREQYF,TGTGCCAGCAGCCTCAGGGCTCGGGAGCAGTACTTC
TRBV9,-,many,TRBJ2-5,CASSPRTVQETQYF,TGTGCCAGCAGCCCGCGGACAGTCCAAGAGACCCAGTACTTC
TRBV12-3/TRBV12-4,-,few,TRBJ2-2,CASSLGAAEGGELFF,TGTGCCAGCAGTTTAGGAGCTGCAGAGGGCGGGGAGCTGTTTTTT
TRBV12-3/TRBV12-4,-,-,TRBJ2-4,CASSSEIKNIQYF,TGTGCCAGCAGCTCCGAGATTAAAAACATTCAGTACTTC
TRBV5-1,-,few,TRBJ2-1,CASSLDPGALTGHNEQFF,TGCGCCAGCAGCTTGGACCCCGGGGCCCTCACTGGCCACAATGAGCAGTTCTTC
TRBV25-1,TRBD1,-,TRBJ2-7,CASSVGQSSYEQYF,TGTGCCAGCAGCGTGGGACAGAGCTCCTACGAGCAGTACTTC
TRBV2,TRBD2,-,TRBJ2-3,CASSGRGADTQYF,TGTGCCAGCAGTGGGCGGGGGGCAGATACGCAGTATTTT